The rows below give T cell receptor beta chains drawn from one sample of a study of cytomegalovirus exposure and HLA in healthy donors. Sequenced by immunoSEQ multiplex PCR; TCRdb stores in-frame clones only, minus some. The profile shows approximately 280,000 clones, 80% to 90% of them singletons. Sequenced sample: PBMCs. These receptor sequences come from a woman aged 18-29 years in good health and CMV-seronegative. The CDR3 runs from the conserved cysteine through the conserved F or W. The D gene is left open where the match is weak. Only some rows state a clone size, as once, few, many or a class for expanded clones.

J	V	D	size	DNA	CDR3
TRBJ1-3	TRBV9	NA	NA	TGTGCCAGCAGCATGTCCTTGGGCGGGAGCTCTGGAAACACCATATATTTT	CASSMSLGGSSGNTIYF
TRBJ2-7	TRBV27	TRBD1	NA	TGTGCCAGCAGCCGGGACAGAGATTTTTACGAGCAGTACTTC	CASSRDRDFYEQYF
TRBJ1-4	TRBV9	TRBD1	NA	TGTGCCAGCAGCGCAGGGACAGTGTCCGAAAAACTGTTTTTT	CASSAGTVSEKLFF
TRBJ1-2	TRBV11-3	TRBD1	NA	TGTGCCAGCAGCTTAGATCCCAGGACAGGACTCTATGGCTACACCTTC	CASSLDPRTGLYGYTF
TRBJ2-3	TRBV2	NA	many	TGTGCCAGCAGGGGGCAACTTACGCAGTATTTT	CASRGQLTQYF
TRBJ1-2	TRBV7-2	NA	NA	TGTGCCAGCAGCTTAGGCAGGGGTATCTATGGCTACACCTTC	CASSLGRGIYGYTF
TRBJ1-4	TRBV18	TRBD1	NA	TGTGCCAGCTCACCCGGGACAGGGGATCCGTGGAATGAAAAACTGTTTTTT	CASSPGTGDPWNEKLFF
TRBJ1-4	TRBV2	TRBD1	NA	TGTGCCAGCGGACAGGCGCCTATGGAAAAACTGTTTTTT	CASGQAPMEKLFF
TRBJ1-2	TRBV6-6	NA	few	TGTGCCAGCAGTACAGACCAAAAGATCTATGGCTACACCTTC	CASSTDQKIYGYTF
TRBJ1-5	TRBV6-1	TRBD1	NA	TGTGCCAGCAGTGCGCCGGGACAGGGGGCTAGCAATCAGCCCCAGCATTTT	CASSAPGQGASNQPQHF
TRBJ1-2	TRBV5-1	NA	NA	TGCGCCAGCAGCTTGGAGGGGCAGTCCCTTAACTATGGCTACACCTTC	CASSLEGQSLNYGYTF
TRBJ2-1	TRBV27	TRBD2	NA	TGTGCCAGCAGCCGCGGGACTAGCGGGAGGGGTGAGCAGTTCTTC	CASSRGTSGRGEQFF
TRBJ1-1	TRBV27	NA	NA	TGTGCCAGCAGTCCGCCGGGATTTAACACTGAAGCTTTCTTT	CASSPPGFNTEAFF
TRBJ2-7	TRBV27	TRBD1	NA	TGTGCCAGCAGTGTAGACAGGGTGAACTACGAGCAGTACTTC	CASSVDRVNYEQYF
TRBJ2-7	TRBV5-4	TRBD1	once	TGTGCCAGCAGCTATGGACAGGGTAACTACGAGCAGTACTTC	CASSYGQGNYEQYF
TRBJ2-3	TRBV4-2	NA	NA	TGTGCCAGCAGTCAGAACGGGGTAAACACAGATACGCAGTATTTT	CASSQNGVNTDTQYF
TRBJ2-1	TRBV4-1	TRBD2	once	TGCGCCAGCAGCCAAGATCCCCAGCGGGGGGGCTCCTACAATGAGCAGTTCTTC	CASSQDPQRGGSYNEQFF
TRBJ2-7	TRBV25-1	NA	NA	TGTGCCAGCTCTTTGAACCGGGAAGAGCGTTCTTACGAGCAGTACTTC	CASSLNREERSYEQYF
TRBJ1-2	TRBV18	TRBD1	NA	TGTGCCAGCTCACCCGGACAGGCGGGAACGGGCTACACCTTC	CASSPGQAGTGYTF
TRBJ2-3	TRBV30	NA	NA	TGTGCCTACCTGTTGACTGCGGTCACAGATACGCAGTATTTT	CAYLLTAVTDTQYF
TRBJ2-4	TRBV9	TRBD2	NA	TGTGCCAGCAGCCCTGACTGGGGGGGAGGGGCCAAAAACATTCAGTACTTC	CASSPDWGGGAKNIQYF
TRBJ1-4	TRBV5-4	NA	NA	TGTGCCAGCAGCTTGGACGGTAATGAAAAACTGTTTTTT	CASSLDGNEKLFF
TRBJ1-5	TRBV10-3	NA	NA	TGTGCCATCAGTGTACAGAGCAATCAGCCCCAGCATTTT	CAISVQSNQPQHF
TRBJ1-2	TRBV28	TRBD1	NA	TGTGCCAGCATCACAGGGGCTTTTGGCTACACCTTC	CASITGAFGYTF
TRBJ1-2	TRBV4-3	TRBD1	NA	TGCGCCAGCAGCCCAGGGACAGGGCACAACTATGGCTACACCTTC	CASSPGTGHNYGYTF
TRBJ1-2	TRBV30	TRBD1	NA	TGTGCCTGGAGTGGGGACAGTTTATATGGCTACACCTTC	CAWSGDSLYGYTF
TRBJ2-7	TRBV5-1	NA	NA	TGCGCCAGCAGCATGATTACAGGGCCCCCATACGAGCGGCAGTACTTC	CASSMITGPPYERQYF
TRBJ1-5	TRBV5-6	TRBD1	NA	TGTGCCAGCAGCGCAGGGGGCTTGAGCAATCAGCCCCAGCATTTT	CASSAGGLSNQPQHF
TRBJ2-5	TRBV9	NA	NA	TGTGCCAGCAGCGTAGGTGTCACACCATATCGTCAAGAGACCCAGTACTTC	CASSVGVTPYRQETQYF
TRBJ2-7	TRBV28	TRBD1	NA	TGTGCCAGCAGTCCATCAGGACAGGGGACACCCGAGCAGTACTTC	CASSPSGQGTPEQYF
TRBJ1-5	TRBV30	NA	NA	TGTGCCTGGAGTGTCGGGGGTGGCCAGCCCCAGCATTTT	CAWSVGGGQPQHF
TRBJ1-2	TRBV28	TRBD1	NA	TGTGCCAGCAGTCTCACCAGGACAGGGTCGGGGTATGGCTACACCTTC	CASSLTRTGSGYGYTF
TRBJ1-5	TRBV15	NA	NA	TGTGCCACCAGCAGACAGGATAGCAATCAGCCCCAGCATTTT	CATSRQDSNQPQHF
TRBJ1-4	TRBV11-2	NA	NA	TGTGCCAGCAGCTTAGTGGGAGGGCCCTATGAAAAACTGTTTTTT	CASSLVGGPYEKLFF
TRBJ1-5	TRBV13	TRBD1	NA	TGTGCCAGCAGTCCAAAATACACAGGGGGTAAGTCTCATCAGCCCCAGCATTTT	CASSPKYTGGKSHQPQHF
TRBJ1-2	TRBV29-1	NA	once	TGCAGCGTTGAAGAGGGACGGGACACCGGCGATGGCTACACCTTC	CSVEEGRDTGDGYTF
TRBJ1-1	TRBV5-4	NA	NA	TGTGCCAGCAGCTCCTGGGACTTTTCCGAAGCTTTCTTT	CASSSWDFSEAFF
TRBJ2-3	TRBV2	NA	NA	TGTGCCAGCAGTGTGGACGGGAGAACGCAGTATTTT	CASSVDGRTQYF
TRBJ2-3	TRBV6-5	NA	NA	TGTGCCAGCAGTTACTCGCTCCGGGCAGCGGAAGATACGCAGTATTTT	CASSYSLRAAEDTQYF
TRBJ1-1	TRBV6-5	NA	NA	TGTGCCAGCAGTTATTGGGGAGGCGGGGATACTGAAGCTTTCTTT	CASSYWGGGDTEAFF